Below are 9 T cell receptor beta chains sequenced from a single sample in a study of technical replicates of blood from a few donors. Data came from immunoSEQ multiplex PCR; TCRdb stores just in-frame clones and leaves some out. The sample gives 75,000 to 95,000 clones, 94% of which show up once; about 0.4% is in the top ten. The sequenced sample consisted of T cells isolated from PBMCs. Receptors originate from a human donor in good health.

This chain joins TRBV5-1 and TRBJ2-1; 9 bases align to TRBD1. Germline CDR1 SGHRS, CDR2 YFSETQ. CDR3 length: 15 amino acids. Trimming at V came to 1 base and at J to 4 bases, leaving 3 bases not matched to a gene. The CDR3 sequence is CASSLTGGAYNEQFF. Written as DNA, the CDR3 is TGCGCCAGCAGCTTGACAGGGGGCGCGTACAATGAGCAGTTCTTC.

This sequence joins TRBV30 and TRBJ2-1; 11 positions match TRBD2. Germline CDR1 and CDR2: GTSNPN and SVGIG (reference sequence). With 2 bases clipped from V and 4 bases from J, the junction kept 4 bases outside the gene matches. CDR3 length: 15 amino acids. The CDR3 loop is CAWSLTSGMYNEQFF. CDR3 bases: TGTGCCTGGAGTTTGACTAGCGGGATGTACAATGAGCAGTTCTTC.

The chain carries TRBV7-9 and TRBJ2-3, with 8 bases aligning to TRBD2. Germline CDR1 SEHNR, CDR2 FQNEAQ (reference sequence). With 7 bases clipped from V and 3 bases from J, the junction kept 6 bases outside the gene matches. This CDR3 has 14 residues. CDR3 nucleotide sequence: TGTGCCAGCATCGTGGGACTAGGAACAGATACGCAGTATTTT. It encodes CASIVGLGTDTQYF.

The chain carries TRBV5-4 and TRBJ2-7; D remains ambiguous. Looked up from germline, CDR1 is SGHNT and CDR2 is YYREEE (reference sequence). Trimming cost V 6 bases and J 1 base, with 14 bases left between them. This CDR3 comprises 14 residues. The CDR3 spells CASTTSGSSYEQYF. The CDR3 coding sequence is TGTGCCAGCACCACCTCCGGGTCTTCCTACGAGCAGTACTTC.

The chain combines TRBV28 with TRBJ1-5, with D hard to call. The germline V and J ends were trimmed by 10 bases and 5 bases, with 6 bases remaining between them. The CDR3 totals 10 residues. Germline V gene lookup returns CDR1 MDHEN and CDR2 SYDVKM. CDR3 sequence (DNA): TGTGCCATTAACTATCAGCCCCAGCATTTT. The encoded protein is CAINYQPQHF.

The V gene is TRBV9, the J gene TRBJ2-1; D is possibly TRBD2 (6 bases). This CDR3 comprises 17 residues. The V end was cut by 0 bases, the J end by 4 bases, with 17 bases between. The germline V gene encodes CDR1 SGDLS and CDR2 YYNGEE. The CDR3 loop is CASSVAPSGVGYNEQFF. In DNA form, the CDR3 reads TGTGCCAGCAGCGTAGCTCCCTCGGGAGTAGGTTACAATGAGCAGTTCTTC.

The chain is built from TRBV10-3 and TRBJ1-5; 7 nucleotides line up with TRBD1. CDR1 and CDR2 from the germline V gene are ENHRY and SYGVKD. The CDR3 length is 14 residues. Trimming cost V 0 bases and J 7 bases; bases outside gene matches: 3. CDR3 residues: CAISESTGNQPQHF. In DNA, the CDR3 is TGTGCCATCAGTGAGTCGACAGGGAACCAGCCCCAGCATTTT.

This clone was seen a single time. The chain joins TRBV10-3 to TRBJ2-1, with a tentative D call TRBD2 (6 bases). V was cut by 6 bases and J by 1 base, with 13 bases left in between. CDR1 and CDR2 (germline): ENHRY, SYGVKD. The CDR3 contains 15 residues. The CDR3 DNA reads TGTGCCATCAGCGACACCGGAGGGTCCTACAATGAGCAGTTCTTC. Translation: CAISDTGGSYNEQFF.

As concerns this clone: Other DNA sequences in this sample translate to the same CDR3. The rearrangement joins TRBV5-1 to TRBJ1-1; D is ambiguous. Looked up from germline, CDR1 is SGHRS and CDR2 is YFSETQ. V was pared by 0 bases and J by 3 bases, with 6 bases between. The CDR3 has 13 amino acids. This CDR3 reads CASSLGQDTEAFF. The CDR3 bases are TGCGCCAGCAGCTTGGGCCAGGACACTGAAGCTTTCTTT.